What follows are 27 T cell receptor beta chains derived from one specimen sequenced in a study of blood T cells in healthy people across ages. For the second PCR, which ran for 7 to 11 cycles, a sample-barcoded 5' primer and a J-beta primer mix were used. TCRdb independently ran MiXCR on the 5' RACE reads; one entry per CDR3 protein. The repertoire holds about 1.4 million distinct CDR3 sequences, with 45% to 70% as singletons. The sequenced sample was blood. The receptors come from a man younger than 30 in good health.

The V and J genes are TRBV12-3 or TRBV12-4 and TRBJ1-2; D perhaps matches TRBD1 (5 bases). The germline V and J ends were trimmed by 5 bases and 4 bases, with 20 bases remaining between them. The CDR3 extends over 16 amino acids. CDR3 coding DNA: TGTGCCAGCAGTCTCCAGCCAGGGCCCCGGGGCTATGGCTACACCTTC. Its protein product is CASSLQPGPRGYGYTF.

V is TRBV6-1 and J is TRBJ2-2, with 8 bases aligning to TRBD2. Losses at the gene ends were 6 bases for V and 1 base for J; bases not matched to a gene: 4. Germline V CDR1 and CDR2: MNHNS, SASEGT. This CDR3 contains 15 residues. The CDR3 reads CASSALAGNTGELFF. CDR3 DNA sequence: TGTGCCAGCAGCGCCCTAGCGGGGAACACCGGGGAGCTGTTTTTT.

This chain uses TRBV29-1 with TRBJ2-2, with 7 bases matching TRBD1. Germline-derived CDR1 and CDR2 are SQVTM and ANQGSEA. Trimming removed 8 bases from V and 5 bases from J; junction bases left unmatched: 11. The CDR3 is 14 amino acids. CDR3 loop: CSTGDRKGTGELFF. In DNA, the CDR3 is TGCAGCACCGGGGACAGAAAGGGGACCGGGGAGCTGTTTTTT.

The J gene is TRBJ2-7, the V gene TRBV25-1, with TRBD1 matching 8 bases. Per the germline V gene, CDR1 is MGHDK and CDR2 is SYGVNS. The CDR3 is 15 residues long. V shed 3 bases and J 3 bases; nucleotides not matched to a gene: 7. In nucleotides, the CDR3 is TGTGCCAGCAGTGAGGGAAGGACAGGGTACTACGAGCAGTACTTC. Its protein is CASSEGRTGYYEQYF.

This chain connects TRBV14 to TRBJ2-7, with TRBD2 matching 7 bases. CDR3 length equals 13 residues. CDR1 and CDR2 from the germline V gene are SGHDN and FVKESK. After removal of 1 base from V and 7 bases from J, the junction contained 4 bases not matched to a gene. The CDR3 region is CASSQGDYGEQYF. In DNA form, the CDR3 reads TGTGCCAGCAGCCAAGGGGACTACGGGGAGCAGTACTTC.

The chain is built from TRBV5-1 and TRBJ2-6; no reliable D call. Trimming took off 4 bases at V and 4 bases at J, with 15 bases between the two ends. CDR3 length: 16 amino acids. CDR1 is SGHRS, CDR2 YFSETQ, per germline. CDR3 protein: CASSRTATLGANVLTF. The CDR3 coding sequence is TGCGCCAGCAGCCGCACCGCAACTTTAGGGGCCAACGTCCTGACTTTC.

The CDR3 nucleotides are TGCAGTGTTTTTCAGGGGGCCCTAGCCAAAAACATTCAGTACTTC. Translating it yields CSVFQGALAKNIQYF. The genes are TRBV20-1 and TRBJ2-4, with 8 bases fitting TRBD1. J was trimmed by 0 bases and V by 7 bases; bases with no gene match: 8. This CDR3 is 15 amino acids long. Germline CDR1 reads DFQATT; CDR2 reads SNEGSKA (reference sequence).

The rearrangement links TRBV7-6 to TRBJ2-5; no definite D call. Trimming took 2 bases from V and 5 from J, leaving 9 bases between them. Germline CDR1 and CDR2: SGHVS and FNYEAQ. This CDR3 spans 13 amino acids. CDR3 in DNA: TGTGCCAGCAGCTTAATTTTCGAGGAGACCCAGTACTTC. Translated, it gives CASSLIFEETQYF.

This clonotype has just one count. The chain joins TRBV5-1 to TRBJ2-1, with 7 bases identical to TRBD2. Trimming took 4 bases from V and 4 from J; bases not matched to a gene: 8. The CDR3 sequence is 15 residues long. CDR1 SGHRS and CDR2 YFSETQ come from the germline V gene. CDR3 in amino acids: CASSGTSALYNEQFF. The CDR3 DNA is TGCGCCAGCAGCGGCACTAGCGCCTTATACAATGAGCAGTTCTTC.

In its sample, this clonotype was seen a few times. The gene calls are TRBV5-5 and TRBJ1-4, with D unresolved. V was pared by 8 bases and J by 2 bases, with 13 bases between. Germline V lookup: CDR1 SGHKS, CDR2 YYEKEE (reference sequence). CDR3 size: 14 residues. The chain's CDR3 is CASRERGTNEKLFF. DNA for the CDR3: TGTGCCAGTAGAGAGAGAGGTACTAATGAAAAACTGTTTTTT.

In this sample, this clonotype turned up a few times. The chain uses TRBV6-5 and TRBJ2-7; D not certain. The CDR3 is 13 amino acids. V was clipped by 2 bases and J by 4 bases, with 9 bases between them. Looked up from germline, CDR1 is MNHEY and CDR2 is SVGAGI. CDR3 DNA sequence: TGTGCCAGCAGTTACGGCAGTTTTTACGAGCAGTACTTC. Its translation is CASSYGSFYEQYF.

This clonotype was detected only a few times. The V gene is TRBV6-6, the J gene TRBJ2-5; possibly TRBD1 for D (6 bases). The CDR3 totals 15 residues. Germline V gene lookup returns CDR1 MNHNY and CDR2 SVGAGI (reference sequence). The V gene lost 2 bases and the J gene lost 5 bases, with 15 bases spanning the gap. The CDR3 DNA reads TGTGCCAGCAGTTACGAGACAGGTTGGGGGGAGACCCAGTACTTC. This sequence encodes CASSYETGWGETQYF.

The chain uses TRBV19 and TRBJ1-5; 8 positions match TRBD1. This CDR3 has 17 residues. Germline-derived CDR1 and CDR2 are LNHDA and SQIVND (reference sequence). J lost 5 bases, V lost 4 bases, and 13 bases had no gene match. The CDR3 DNA reads TGTGCCAGTAGTACCGATGTCTACAGGGGGGAGGATCAGCCCCAGCATTTT. Translation gives CASSTDVYRGEDQPQHF.

This clonotype was seen repeatedly, ten times or more. V usage is TRBV3-1 and J usage is TRBJ2-5; 7 bases line up with TRBD1. Germline trimming cut 4 bases from V and 11 bases from J; bases unmatched to any gene: 13. Germline V CDR1 and CDR2: LGHDT, YNNKEL (reference sequence). The length of the CDR3 is 14 residues. CDR3 bases: TGTGCCAGCAGCCTTCCGGGACAGAACAATGAGCAGTACTTC. It is translated as CASSLPGQNNEQYF.

The rearrangement uses TRBV6-5 and TRBJ1-5; D remains ambiguous. From germline, CDR1 is MNHEY and CDR2 SVGAGI. V was cut by 3 bases and J by 8 bases, with 11 bases left in between. The CDR3 runs to 13 residues. CDR3 DNA: TGTGCCAGCAGTTATTCCGGATTGGAGCCCCAGCATTTT. Its protein is CASSYSGLEPQHF.

The rearrangement uses TRBV20-1 and TRBJ2-5; the D gene is possibly TRBD2 (6 bases). Germline values: CDR1 DFQATT, CDR2 SNEGSKA (reference sequence). V was shortened by 3 bases and J by 5 bases, with 19 bases between the two germline ends. The CDR3 totals 15 residues. The DNA for the CDR3 is TGCAGTGCTAGTCGGGTTTGGACGGGAGAGGAGACCCAGTACTTC. Its protein is CSASRVWTGEETQYF.

This clonotype was counted between two and nine times. The J gene is TRBJ1-1, the V gene TRBV12-3 or TRBV12-4; TRBD1 matches 8 bases. J lost 4 bases, V lost 5 bases, and 6 bases had no gene match. The CDR3 contains 14 residues. The DNA for the CDR3 is TGTGCCAGCAGTACGACAGGGGTCGGCACTGAAGCTTTCTTT. It yields the protein CASSTTGVGTEAFF.

Details on this clonotype: An end of the junction differs from the germline gene, which may be a read error. The chain combines TRBV20-1 with TRBJ2-1; 8 bases map to TRBD2. The CDR3 runs 15 residues. In germline, CDR1 is DFQATT, CDR2 SNEGSKA (reference sequence). DNA of the CDR3: TGCAGTGGTAGACCCCGTGAGCGGGAGTATAATGAGCAGTTCTTC. It codes for CSGRPREREYNEQFF.

The rearrangement links TRBV11-1 to TRBJ2-7; 14 bases match TRBD2. In germline, CDR1 is SGHAT, CDR2 FQDESV (reference sequence). This CDR3 is built from 16 residues. V was clipped by 5 bases and J by 4 bases; unmatched bases: 7. CDR3 protein: CASSPLRTSGGYEQYF. CDR3 coding DNA: TGTGCCAGCAGCCCCCTACGGACTAGCGGGGGGTACGAGCAGTACTTC.

The chain carries TRBV6-4 and TRBJ2-7, with 7 bases that match TRBD1. V gave up 0 bases and J gave up 6 bases; unmatched junction bases: 8. The CDR3 runs 15 residues. Germline CDR1 reads MRHNA; CDR2 reads SNTAGT. In DNA, the CDR3 is TGTGCCAGCAGTGACTCGACGACAGGGATTAGCGAGCAGTACTTC. Translation: CASSDSTTGISEQYF.

This clonotype has only one observation. CDR3 sequence reads: CASSQDWTGVNKQYF. As DNA, the CDR3 is TGCGCCAGCAGCCAAGATTGGACGGGTGTCAATAAGCAGTATTTT. This chain links TRBV4-3 with TRBJ2-3; D gene unclear. CDR1 is LGHNA, CDR2 YSLEER, per germline. V gave up 0 bases and J gave up 11 bases, with 18 bases separating them. The CDR3 sequence is 15 residues long.

About this clonotype: One end of the junction is discordant with germline, which a read error may explain. The chain combines TRBV6-5 with TRBJ1-1; the match to TRBD1 covers 7 bases. Germline CDR1 and CDR2: MNHEY and SVGAGI. CDR3 length equals 15 residues. The CDR3 coding sequence is TGTGCCGGCAGTTACAGGGGAACTGGAAACACTGAAGCTTTCTTT. It codes for CAGSYRGTGNTEAFF.

The V and J genes are TRBV27 and TRBJ1-1; perhaps TRBD1 as D (6 bases). This CDR3 has 16 residues. Trimming took 5 bases from V and 1 from J, leaving 17 bases between them. Germline loops: CDR1 MNHEY, CDR2 SMNVEV (reference sequence). The CDR3 DNA reads as TGTGCCAGCAGTCAACATGGGGGCGCCTGGAACACTGAAGCTTTCTTT. It codes for CASSQHGGAWNTEAFF.

The chain has TRBV12-3 or TRBV12-4 and TRBJ1-1, with 8 nucleotides matching TRBD1. Losses at the gene ends were 6 bases for V and 4 bases for J; bases not matched to a gene: 13. CDR3 length: 16 residues. CDR3 bases: TGTGCCAGCAGCACCCCAGGGGGCCGACTCGGCACTGAAGCTTTCTTT. Translated, it gives CASSTPGGRLGTEAFF.

J is TRBJ2-2 and V is TRBV2; no reliable D call. Germline lookup yields CDR1 SNHLY and CDR2 FYNNEI. This CDR3 has 13 residues. The V gene lost 8 bases and the J gene lost 5 bases, with 12 bases spanning the gap. CDR3 sequence (DNA): TGTGCCAGCCGCCGGCAAAGGACCGGGGAGCTGTTTTTT. As protein: CASRRQRTGELFF.

This chain links TRBV4-2 with TRBJ2-1; 8 nucleotides match TRBD2. The J call may be faulty, since TRBJ2-7 better matches the DNA end. This CDR3 region has 17 residues. Germline values: CDR1 LGHNA, CDR2 YNFKEQ. CDR3: CASSPAGTRPSYNEQYF. Here the CDR3 DNA reads TGTGCCAGCAGCCCAGCAGGGACTAGACCCTCCTACAATGAGCAGTACTTC.

Of note for this clonotype: One junction end disagrees with the germline gene, perhaps due to a read error. This chain links TRBV4-1 with TRBJ1-6, with a weak D call TRBD1 (6 bases). The CDR3 covers 16 residues. The germline CDR1 and CDR2 sequences are MGHRA and YSYEKL. CDR3 loop: CASSQGLRGPDSPLHF. CDR3 in DNA: TGCGCCAGTAGCCAAGGACTCAGGGGCCCTGATTCACCCCTCCACTTT.